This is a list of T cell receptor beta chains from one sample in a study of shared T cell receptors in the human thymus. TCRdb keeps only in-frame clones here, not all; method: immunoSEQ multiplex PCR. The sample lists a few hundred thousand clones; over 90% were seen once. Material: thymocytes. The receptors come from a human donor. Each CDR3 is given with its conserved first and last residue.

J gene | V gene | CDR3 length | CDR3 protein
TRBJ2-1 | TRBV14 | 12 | CASSQDRRWAFF
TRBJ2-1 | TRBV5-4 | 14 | CASSLGQGRNEQFF
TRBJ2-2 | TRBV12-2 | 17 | CASRLRGLAQLTGELFF
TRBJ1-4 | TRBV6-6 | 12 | CASRDYSEKLFF
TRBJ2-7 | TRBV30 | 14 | CAWNRTTIPYEQYF
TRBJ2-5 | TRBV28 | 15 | CASSPLGRIQETQYF
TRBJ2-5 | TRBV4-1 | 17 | CASSPELRQALGETQYF
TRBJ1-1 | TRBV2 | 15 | CASRETGRGNTEAFF
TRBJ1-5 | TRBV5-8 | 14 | CASSLGIREQPQHF
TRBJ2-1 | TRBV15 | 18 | CATSRPRGTSGSGREQFF
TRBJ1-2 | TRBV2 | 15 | CASSEALWQIYGYTF
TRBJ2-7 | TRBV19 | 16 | CASSIRGQVGSYEQYF
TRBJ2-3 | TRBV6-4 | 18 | CASSDRTTSGRLSDTQYF
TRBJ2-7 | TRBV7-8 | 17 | CASSYPTGPTGGWEQYF
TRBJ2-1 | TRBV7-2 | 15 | CASTGRWGPYNEQFF
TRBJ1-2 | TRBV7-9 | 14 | CASSPVGTGYGYTF
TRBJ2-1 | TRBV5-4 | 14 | CASSPPLAGEEQFF
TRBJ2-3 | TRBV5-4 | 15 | CASSPKGQRTDTQYF
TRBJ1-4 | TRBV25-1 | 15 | CASSEGGGGYEKLFF
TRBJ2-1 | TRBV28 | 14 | CASYSGPRGNEQFF
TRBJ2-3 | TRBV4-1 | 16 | CASSPSGRVEADTQYF
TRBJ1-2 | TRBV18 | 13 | CASSPWEEDGYTF
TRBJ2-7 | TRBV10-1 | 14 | CASSGGEGRHEQYF